One and the same sample provided the 2 T cell receptor beta chains below, sequenced in a study of CD8+ T cells in alopecia areata (dated by TCRdb to the late 2010s). Library method: the immunoSEQ multiplex PCR assay. RNA was extracted from all samples and reverse transcribed into cDNA, which served as template for TCR sequencing. TCRdb retrieved this table from immuneACCESS and kept in-frame rearrangements only. Not all clones are present; in checked studies, unresolved V genes account for under half, and no reason is known for the remainder. This sample holds fewer than 200,000 clones; less than 70% were observed only once. The ten largest clones add up to 11% to 15% of the sample. The time point tag for this specimen amounts to: roughly 24 weeks on oral tofacitinib. Interpreted using the paper, the treatment or condition label stands for: oral pan-JAK inhibitor, 5-10 mg twice daily. Here the sequenced sample was CD4+ T cells sorted from blood, taken at week 24, from a patient treated with tofacitinib. The receptors come from a human donor with alopecia areata.

This clone has a handful of counts. This sequence joins TRBV6-6 and TRBJ1-3; weak D call: TRBD1 (5 bases). V lost 5 bases and J 3 bases, leaving 8 bases between the germline ends. Germline CDR1 reads MNHNY; CDR2 reads SVGAGI (reference sequence). CDR3 length: 13 amino acids. The CDR3 is CASSRGNGNTIYF. The DNA of the CDR3 is TGTGCCAGCAGTCGGGGGAATGGAAACACCATATATTTT.

CDR3: CASSLYSTGELFF. CDR3 nucleotides: TGTGCCAGCAGCTTGTATAGCACCGGGGAGCTGTTTTTT. The chain carries TRBV5-6 and TRBJ2-2; D remains ambiguous. The CDR3 runs 13 residues. Germline-derived CDR1 and CDR2 are SGHDT and YYEEEE. Trimming cost V 1 base and J 4 bases, with 5 bases left between them.